The entry below gives a single T cell receptor beta chain sequence along with its context. Its antigen is not identified. This entry is derived from a study of beta chain features in type 1 diabetes. V gave up 1 base and J gave up 4 bases, with 4 bases separating them. CDR3 size: 13 residues. Germline V CDR1 and CDR2: SGHTA, FQGNSA. Each of the CD4+ naive, central memory, regulatory and stem cell-like memory populations was sorted via CD45RO/CCR7/CD25/CD127/CD95/CD27. General observations from the study: VDJ junctions in type 1 diabetes patients carried more deletions and fewer insertions. In all four CD4+ subsets, TCRB CDR3 length was significantly, moderately reduced in type 1 diabetes. In the patient group, naive, central memory and Treg TCRB repertoires seemed more alike than in the healthy donor group.

Expressed TCRB transcripts were sequenced because the entire RNA isolate underwent reverse transcription. About 4 million reads was the average for naive, central memory and regulatory T cell samples. Sequencing used immunoSEQ multiplex PCR; TCRdb keeps in-frame clones, though not all of them. The data contain 600,000 or so clones, 9.5% to 15% of them singletons. The chain employs TRBV7-2 and TRBJ2-2; D remains ambiguous. The receptor's source is a young man with type 1 diabetes. Sequencing used naive CD4+ T cells from blood. The CDR3 is CASSLDGTGELFF. The CDR3 DNA follows: TGTGCCAGCAGCTTAGACGGCACCGGGGAGCTGTTTTTT.